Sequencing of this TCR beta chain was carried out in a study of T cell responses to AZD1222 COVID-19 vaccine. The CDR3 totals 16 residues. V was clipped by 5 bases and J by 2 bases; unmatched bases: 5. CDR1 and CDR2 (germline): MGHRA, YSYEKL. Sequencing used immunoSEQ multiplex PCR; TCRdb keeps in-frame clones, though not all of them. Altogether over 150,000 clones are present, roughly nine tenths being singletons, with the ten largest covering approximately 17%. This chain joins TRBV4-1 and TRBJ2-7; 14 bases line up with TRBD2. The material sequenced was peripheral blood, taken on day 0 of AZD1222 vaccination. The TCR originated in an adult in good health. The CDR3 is CASSYGGLAGAYEQYF. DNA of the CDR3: TGCGCCAGCAGCTACGGGGGACTAGCGGGGGCCTACGAGCAGTACTTC.